This T cell receptor (beta chain) was found in a study of T cell clonotyping in hematopoietic cell transplantation. Overall study context: Recipients' pretransplant samples followed cytoreduction. Findings and caveats of the study: Few recipient clonotypes overlapped donors; over 95% were de novo at given depth. CD4 and CD8 repertoire contributions could not be separated without sorting.

The time point denotes: recipient sample about 28 days before transplant, after cytoreduction. Blood collection times were about day -28 and days 30, 100, 180 posttransplant. Germline V gene sequence: CDR1 GTSNPN, CDR2 SVGIG (reference sequence). The CDR3 consists of 15 residues. V lost 3 bases, J lost 7 bases, and 18 bases lay in between. TCRdb's copy holds only in-frame clones and misses some; the assay was immunoSEQ multiplex PCR. The sample holds tens of thousands of clones, less than 96% seen once. Details on this clone: What it recognizes is unknown.

The starting material was peripheral blood mononuclear cells, obtained before stem cell transplant. The chain joins TRBV30 to TRBJ2-2, with D possibly matching TRBD1 (5 bases). This TCR was recovered from a woman aged 50 to 65 with acute myeloid leukemia. Some clones in this sample may be carry-over from other donors' samples. The CDR3 is CAWSAQGRPGGELFF. The CDR3 DNA reads TGTGCCTGGAGCGCGCAGGGTAGACCCGGCGGGGAGCTGTTTTTT.